This T cell receptor beta chain was obtained from a study of CD8 T cells in ankylosing spondylitis. The study, taken as a whole, reports: Characteristic, it appeared, of ankylosing spondylitis blood was a TCR beta motif of fewer than 10 highly homologous variants.

There are 14 residues in the CDR3. Trimming took 7 bases from V and 6 from J, leaving 18 bases between them. Germline V gene sequence: CDR1 SNHLY, CDR2 FYNNEI. From the 5' RACE reads, TCRdb called clonotypes with MiXCR, one entry per CDR3 protein. The sample records around 540,000 distinct CDR3 sequences, 10% to 15% being singletons. The sample holds one count of this clonotype. Its antigen is not identified. The TCR comes from a male donor with ankylosing spondylitis. The chain has TRBV2 and TRBJ1-1; D uncertain. The sample comprised blood, either unsorted or a sorted T cell fraction (not recorded which). The CDR3 loop is CASNPEVSQSEAFF. The CDR3 bases are TGTGCCAGCAACCCTGAGGTGTCGCAGTCTGAAGCTTTCTTT.